These 5 T cell receptor beta chains originate from one sample sequenced in a study of T-cell memory formation after mild COVID-19. A single record per CDR3 protein comes from TCRdb applying MiXCR to the 5' RACE reads. Seen here are about 290,000 distinct CDR3 sequences, more than 15% observed once, and the top ten hold roughly 23%. The sample was PBMCs or a T cell subset sorted from them (not recorded which). These receptors all come from a man aged 18 to 29 who had mild COVID-19 (a few samples of this study predate the infection). Cell type and time point are not known.

In regard to this clonotype: One end of the junction does not line up with germline, which may come from a read error. The chain has TRBV7-7 and TRBJ2-5; D remains unclear. Germline lookup yields CDR1 SSHAT and CDR2 FNYEAQ (reference sequence). The CDR3 spans 15 residues. The CDR3 coding sequence is TGTGCTAGCAGCCTGGGAAATCCCTCAGGAGAGACCCAGTACTTC. As protein: CASSLGNPSGETQYF.

This clonotype showed up many times. The chain has TRBV2 and TRBJ2-4; 7 bases are a match to TRBD1. The CDR3 has 13 residues. V lost 8 bases to trimming and J lost 8 bases; unmatched junction nucleotides: 9. From germline, CDR1 is SNHLY and CDR2 FYNNEI. The chain's CDR3 is CASGGQENYIQYF. The CDR3 DNA reads TGTGCCAGCGGTGGACAGGAGAATTACATTCAGTACTTC.

The V call is TRBV5-1, the J call TRBJ2-7, with a possible D match to TRBD1 (5 bases). Germline V gene lookup returns CDR1 SGHRS and CDR2 YFSETQ. V was trimmed by 0 bases and J by 3 bases, leaving 13 bases between them. This CDR3 has 15 amino acids. CDR3 sequence reads: CASSLAGSSIYEQYF. Written as DNA, the CDR3 is TGCGCCAGCAGCTTGGCAGGGTCCAGTATCTACGAGCAGTACTTC.

This chain joins TRBV4-3 and TRBJ2-3, with 11 bases that match TRBD2. The V segment lost 0 bases and the J segment 5 bases; nucleotides outside the gene matches: 10. CDR3 length: 18 amino acids. Germline V lookup: CDR1 LGHNA, CDR2 YSLEER. This chain's CDR3 is CASSQDWSSGGWVDTQYF. The CDR3 nucleotides read TGCGCCAGCAGCCAAGACTGGTCTAGCGGGGGGTGGGTAGATACGCAGTATTTT.

This clonotype was counted many times. This chain connects TRBV20-1 to TRBJ2-4, with D unclear. CDR1 is DFQATT, CDR2 SNEGSKA, per germline (reference sequence). V was trimmed by 0 bases and J by 2 bases, leaving 5 bases between them. The CDR3 has 13 residues. The CDR3 sequence is CSAREITKNIQYF. In DNA form, the CDR3 reads TGCAGTGCTAGAGAGATCACCAAAAACATTCAGTACTTC.